This T cell receptor beta chain was captured by sequencing in a study of T cell responses to AZD1222 COVID-19 vaccine. Germline V lookup: CDR1 SGHNT, CDR2 YYREEE (reference sequence). Trimming left V 1 base short and J 2 bases short, with 9 bases between. The CDR3 totals 15 residues. Profiled with immunoSEQ multiplex PCR; TCRdb holds only in-frame clones, not every one. The sample has some 120,000 clones; around 91% are singletons. The sequenced sample was peripheral blood, obtained 28 days after the second AZD1222 dose. The chain combines TRBV5-4 with TRBJ2-2; a weak D match, TRBD2 (5 bases). This receptor was obtained from an adult who received the AZD1222 COVID-19 vaccine. CDR3 DNA: TGTGCCAGCAGCTTGCCGGGGTCCAACACCGGGGAGCTGTTTTTT. Its protein product is CASSLPGSNTGELFF.